This is a list of T cell receptor beta chains from one sample in a study of T-cell reconstitution after alpha-beta-depleted transplantation in children. TCRdb ran MiXCR on the PCR reads and lists one entry per CDR3 protein. The sample carries approximately 400,000 distinct CDR3 sequences, roughly 10% recorded once. Source: PBMCs from the stem cell graft donor, taken from the stem cell graft. Every receptor here comes from a human donor who donated a stem cell graft to a child with acute myeloid leukemia. CDR3s include the opening cysteine and the closing phenylalanine or tryptophan. D genes are given only for firm matches. Expanded clones are given a class, and other clones once, few, many or no size at all.

D: -
J: TRBJ2-1
V: TRBV29-1
size: many
DNA: TGCAGCGTCGAGCCCGTGAGCTCCTACAATGAGCAGTTCTTC
CDR3: CSVEPVSSYNEQFF

D: -
J: TRBJ2-3
V: TRBV2
size: few
DNA: TGTGCCAGCAGCAGGGAGGGCACAGATACGCAGTATTTT
CDR3: CASSREGTDTQYF

D: -
J: TRBJ2-1
V: TRBV5-1
size: few
DNA: TGCGCCAGCAGCCTGGCCCCAAGTTATGAGCAGTTCTTC
CDR3: CASSLAPSYEQFF

D: -
J: TRBJ2-5
V: TRBV20-1
size: -
DNA: TGCAGTGCTAGTGAAGTTCAGTCTGGGGAGACCCAGTACTTC
CDR3: CSASEVQSGETQYF

D: TRBD2
J: TRBJ2-5
V: TRBV20-1
size: few
DNA: TGCAGTGCCGGGACACTAGCGGCTCAAGAGACCCAGTACTTC
CDR3: CSAGTLAAQETQYF

D: TRBD1
J: TRBJ2-5
V: TRBV6-4
size: many
DNA: TGTGCCAGCAGTCCTACCACGACAGGGCAAGAGACCCAGTACTTC
CDR3: CASSPTTTGQETQYF

D: TRBD1
J: TRBJ2-1
V: TRBV5-6
size: few
DNA: TGTGCCAGCAGCCTGGGACAGGGTATTGACAATGAGCAGTTCTTC
CDR3: CASSLGQGIDNEQFF

D: -
J: TRBJ2-4
V: TRBV14
size: -
DNA: TGTGCCAGCAGCCCTTGGGGTCAGATTGGGGACATTCAGTACTTC
CDR3: CASSPWGQIGDIQYF

D: -
J: TRBJ2-3
V: TRBV5-1
size: few
DNA: TGCGCCAGCAGACAGGGTGGAGGTACAGATACGCAGTATTTT
CDR3: CASRQGGGTDTQYF

D: TRBD1
J: TRBJ2-4
V: TRBV20-1
size: -
DNA: TGCAGTGCTAGAGATAGGGGCAGGGGGCTGTCGGTTGCCAAAAACATTCAGTACTTC
CDR3: CSARDRGRGLSVAKNIQYF

D: TRBD2
J: TRBJ2-2
V: TRBV29-1
size: -
DNA: TGCAGCGTTGAAAGCGGGGGGCGGCAGACCGGGGAGCTGTTTTTT
CDR3: CSVESGGRQTGELFF

D: TRBD2
J: TRBJ2-1
V: TRBV7-8
size: -
DNA: TGTGCCAGCAGCCCCATGGGACTAGCGGGGGGAAATGAGCAGTTCTTC
CDR3: CASSPMGLAGGNEQFF

D: -
J: TRBJ1-6
V: TRBV30
size: -
DNA: TGTGCCTGGGGGGCCGAGGGACGGTATAATTCACCCCTCCACTTT
CDR3: CAWGAEGRYNSPLHF

D: TRBD1
J: TRBJ1-1
V: TRBV5-1
size: many
DNA: TGCGCCAGCAGCCCAAACTCCGACAGGGCGGAGGGAGCTTTCTTT
CDR3: CASSPNSDRAEGAFF

D: -
J: TRBJ2-3
V: TRBV9
size: few
DNA: TGTGCCAGCAGTCTCGCCGCCTCAAGGGGGTTAGATACGCAGTATTTT
CDR3: CASSLAASRGLDTQYF

D: TRBD2
J: TRBJ2-1
V: TRBV11-1
size: -
DNA: TGTGCCAGCAGCGCAACACTAGCGGGAGTTAATGAGCAGTTCTTC
CDR3: CASSATLAGVNEQFF

D: TRBD1
J: TRBJ1-6
V: TRBV12-3/TRBV12-4
size: few
DNA: TGTGCCAGCAGCCTTCAGGGGGCTGGTAATTCACCCCTCCACTTT
CDR3: CASSLQGAGNSPLHF

D: -
J: TRBJ2-3
V: TRBV7-2
size: -
DNA: TGTGCCAGCAGCTTACGACCCGGGACCGCGAACACAGATACGCAGTATTTT
CDR3: CASSLRPGTANTDTQYF

D: TRBD2
J: TRBJ2-6
V: TRBV7-3
size: -
DNA: TGTGCCAGCAGCTTGGGACTACCCTCTGGGGCCAACGTCCTGACTTTC
CDR3: CASSLGLPSGANVLTF

D: TRBD2
J: TRBJ2-3
V: TRBV10-3
size: many
DNA: TGTGCCATCAGCAATAGGGCTCCAGATAGCGGGGTCGCAGATACGCAGTATTTT
CDR3: CAISNRAPDSGVADTQYF

D: -
J: TRBJ2-5
V: TRBV11-2
size: few
DNA: TGTGCCAGCAGCCTAGCCGGACAGCCACAAGAGACCCAGTACTTC
CDR3: CASSLAGQPQETQYF

D: -
J: TRBJ1-6
V: TRBV18
size: -
DNA: TGTGCCAGCTCACCGGACCGGGCTGCTAATTCACCCCTCCACTTT
CDR3: CASSPDRAANSPLHF

D: TRBD2
J: TRBJ2-5
V: TRBV6-5
size: few
DNA: TGTGCCAGCAGTTACACAGGACAGGCGGGGGGGGAGACCCAGTACTTC
CDR3: CASSYTGQAGGETQYF

D: TRBD1
J: TRBJ2-4
V: TRBV20-1
size: -
DNA: TGCAGTGCTAGAGACCGGGACAGGGGAAACATTCAGTACTTC
CDR3: CSARDRDRGNIQYF

D: -
J: TRBJ2-1
V: TRBV10-3
size: -
DNA: TGTGCCATCAGTGAAGAGGGTGGGGACGAGCAGTTCTTC
CDR3: CAISEEGGDEQFF